Each of the 32 T cell receptor beta chains below was sequenced from the same sample in a study of T-cell reconstitution after alpha-beta-depleted transplantation in children. Unique molecular identifiers were incorporated into the prepared TCRbeta library. TCRdb reprocessed the PCR reads via MiXCR and lists one record per CDR3 protein. This table has about 640,000 distinct CDR3 sequences, 10% to 15% appearing once. The source was PBMCs, mostly from graft donor cells, collected 360 days after TCRalphabeta/CD19-depleted stem cell transplant. These receptors were obtained from a male patient aged 5 to 17 who had a stem cell transplant for acute myeloid leukemia, so the T cells may come from the graft donor.

The rearrangement joins TRBV19 to TRBJ2-1; D gene uncertain. This CDR3 is 19 amino acids long. Germline-derived CDR1 and CDR2 are LNHDA and SQIVND (reference sequence). Trimming left V 1 base short and J 0 bases short, with 19 bases between. Here the CDR3 reads CASSIAGSPGWSSYNEQFF. The CDR3 DNA reads TGTGCCAGTAGTATAGCTGGCAGCCCCGGGTGGAGCTCCTACAATGAGCAGTTCTTC.

This clonotype has just a few counts. The chain employs TRBV20-1 and TRBJ2-2; the D gene is possibly TRBD1 (5 bases). The germline V and J ends were trimmed by 2 bases and 1 base, with 8 bases remaining between them. The CDR3 runs 14 residues. Germline V CDR1 and CDR2: DFQATT, SNEGSKA (reference sequence). The CDR3: CSARQQGNTGELFF. The CDR3, as DNA: TGCAGTGCTAGACAGCAGGGGAACACCGGGGAGCTGTTTTTT.

This clonotype was seen repeatedly, ten times or more. The rearrangement uses TRBV29-1 and TRBJ2-5, with a tentative D call TRBD2 (6 bases). V lost 3 bases to trimming and J lost 2 bases, with 16 bases between them. The CDR3 is made up of 15 amino acids. Per germline, CDR1 SQVTM and CDR2 ANQGSEA. In DNA form, the CDR3 reads TGCAGCGTTGACGGGACCGGGGGTGGGCAAGAGACCCAGTACTTC. This translates into CSVDGTGGGQETQYF.

This clonotype was observed many times. V gene TRBV29-1 combines with J gene TRBJ2-7; D not resolved. Germline V gene lookup returns CDR1 SQVTM and CDR2 ANQGSEA. The CDR3 has 13 residues. V lost 3 bases and J 5 bases, leaving 14 bases between the germline ends. CDR3: CSVEQRSGHEQYF. Here the CDR3 DNA reads TGCAGCGTTGAGCAGAGGTCGGGCCACGAGCAGTACTTC.

The chain recombines TRBV5-1 with TRBJ2-3, with 7 bases identical to TRBD2. This CDR3 has 15 residues. V shed 2 bases and J 2 bases; nucleotides not matched to a gene: 5. Looked up from germline, CDR1 is SGHRS and CDR2 is YFSETQ. The CDR3 here is CASSLLARATDTQYF. CDR3 coding DNA: TGCGCCAGCAGCTTACTAGCGAGGGCCACAGATACGCAGTATTTT.

This chain uses TRBV7-2 with TRBJ2-5; D is possibly TRBD1 (6 bases). Germline CDR1 reads SGHTA; CDR2 reads FQGNSA. The CDR3 length is 16 residues. V dropped 8 bases and J dropped 2 bases, with 21 bases sitting between them. The CDR3: CASRDRTGLTQETQYF. In nucleotides, the CDR3 is TGTGCCAGCCGCGACAGGACTGGATTAACACAAGAGACCCAGTACTTC.

V gene TRBV6-2 or TRBV6-3 combines with J gene TRBJ2-1; D uncertain. Trimming shortened V by 5 bases and J by 7 bases, and 9 bases separated the two germline ends. CDR1 and CDR2 from the germline V gene are MNHEY and SVGEGT. The CDR3 length is 12 residues. DNA for the CDR3: TGTGCCAGCAGTCCATCCAGGAATGAGCAGTTCTTC. Encoded protein: CASSPSRNEQFF.

This clonotype was seen ten or more times. The junction does not match germline at one end; this may be a read error. The chain has TRBV12-3 or TRBV12-4 and TRBJ2-1; the match to TRBD2 covers 10 bases. This CDR3 comprises 15 residues. The CDR3 coding sequence is TGTGCCAGCAGTCTAGCGGGAGCGCCCTACAATGAGCAGTTCTTC. As protein: CASSLAGAPYNEQFF.

The DNA for the CDR3 is TGTGCCAGCAGAGATCCGGGACCGTTGGAGCTGTTTTTT. Residues: CASRDPGPLELFF. The chain carries TRBV28 and TRBJ2-2; D possibly matches TRBD1 or TRBD2 (5 bases each). This CDR3 has 13 residues. CDR1 and CDR2 (germline): MDHEN, SYDVKM. Trimming took off 6 bases at V and 10 bases at J, with 15 bases between the two ends.

The sample holds a few counts of this clonotype. This rearrangement joins TRBV12-3 or TRBV12-4 to TRBJ1-1; D uncertain. The CDR3 spans 14 residues. The V end lost 5 bases, the J end lost 3 bases, and 13 bases lay between the germline ends. CDR3 loop: CASSVTDPDTEAFF. CDR3 DNA sequence: TGTGCCAGCAGTGTAACCGACCCCGACACTGAAGCTTTCTTT.

The chain's CDR3 is CASSLARGAGGPGELFF. In nucleotides, the CDR3 is TGTGCCAGCAGCTTAGCGCGGGGAGCGGGAGGGCCCGGGGAGCTGTTTTTT. The chain employs TRBV7-8 and TRBJ2-2, with TRBD2 matching 10 bases. The CDR3 is 17 amino acids. The J segment lost 6 bases and the V segment lost 0 bases, leaving 7 bases of the junction unmatched. Per the germline V gene, CDR1 is SGHVS and CDR2 is FQNEAQ.

This clonotype came up a few times. The chain uses TRBV7-3 and TRBJ2-2, with D perhaps TRBD2 (6 bases). This CDR3 comprises 15 residues. With 2 bases removed from V and 5 bases from J, the gap between germline ends came to 12 bases. Germline V CDR1 and CDR2: SGHTA, FQGTGA. The CDR3 DNA reads TGTGCCAGCAGCTTACCCGGAGGGAGGACCGGGGAGCTGTTTTTT. It yields the protein CASSLPGGRTGELFF.

This clonotype was detected ten times or more. The chain carries TRBV14 and TRBJ2-7; D ambiguous. Per the germline V gene, CDR1 is SGHDN and CDR2 is FVKESK. The length of the CDR3 is 16 residues. V dropped 2 bases and J dropped 1 base, with 15 bases sitting between them. The chain's CDR3 is CASSQNSPDGSYEQYF. Here the CDR3 DNA reads TGTGCCAGCAGCCAAAATTCTCCGGACGGATCCTACGAGCAGTACTTC.

There are many counts of this clonotype. The chain has TRBV2 and TRBJ2-7; no definite D call. Germline V gene lookup returns CDR1 SNHLY and CDR2 FYNNEI. Trimming pared 6 bases from V and 2 bases from J, leaving 5 bases between. CDR3 length: 11 amino acids. In DNA form, the CDR3 reads TGTGCCAGCAGCCCTACCTACGAGCAGTACTTC. This sequence encodes CASSPTYEQYF.

The chain joins TRBV12-3 or TRBV12-4 to TRBJ1-5; 9 bases line up with TRBD1. The CDR3 length is 16 residues. Trimming took 3 bases from V and 7 from J; bases not matched to a gene: 10. The CDR3 is CASSLWDRDLSQPQHF. As DNA, the CDR3 is TGTGCCAGCAGTTTGTGGGACAGGGATTTGTCCCAGCCCCAGCATTTT.

This clonotype occurred a few times. The rearrangement uses TRBV12-3 or TRBV12-4 and TRBJ1-5; 10 nucleotides line up with TRBD1. The length of the CDR3 is 15 residues. J lost 5 bases, V lost 6 bases, and 7 bases had no gene match. For the CDR3, the DNA is TGTGCCAGCAGACCGGGACAGGGGTTTCATCAGCCCCAGCATTTT. It is translated as CASRPGQGFHQPQHF.

In this sample, this clonotype turned up a few times. J is TRBJ2-1 and V is TRBV28; the D gene is possibly TRBD1 (6 bases). The CDR3 is 15 amino acids. In germline, CDR1 is MDHEN, CDR2 SYDVKM. V gave up 4 bases and J gave up 1 base, with 11 bases separating them. This CDR3 reads CASSSGQTSYNEQFF. The CDR3 DNA reads as TGTGCCAGCAGTTCCGGACAGACTTCCTACAATGAGCAGTTCTTC.

This rearrangement joins TRBV29-1 to TRBJ2-3; D is undetermined. CDR3 length: 10 residues. Trimming removed 5 bases from V and 4 bases from J, with 4 bases in between. Germline CDR1 is SQVTM and CDR2 is ANQGSEA. The CDR3 DNA is TGCAGCGTTTCCCCAGATACGCAGTATTTT. This gives the protein CSVSPDTQYF.

The CDR3 DNA reads TGTGCCAGCAGCTTGTCTAGCCTGCTACTGTTCTTC. Protein: CASSLSSLLLFF. The V gene is TRBV5-6, the J gene TRBJ2-1, with D tentatively TRBD2 (5 bases). Trimming removed 1 base at V and 15 bases at J, with 14 bases between. The germline V gene has CDR1 SGHDT and CDR2 YYEEEE. The CDR3 totals 12 residues. The full variable domain, with the rest looked up from reference TRBV5-6 and TRBJ2-1, is DAGVTQSPTHLIKTRGQQVTLRCSPKSGHDTVSWYQQALGQGPQFIFQYYEEEERQRGNFPDRFSGHQFPNYSSELNVNALLLGDSALYLCASSLSSLLLFFGPGTRLTVL.

This clonotype was counted between two and nine times. This chain connects TRBV11-2 to TRBJ2-1, with 8 bases aligning to TRBD2. Germline V CDR1 and CDR2: SGHAT, FQNNGV. The V gene end was trimmed by 5 bases and the J gene end by 6 bases; junction bases not matched to a gene: 6. There are 14 residues in the CDR3. Here the CDR3 reads CASSPTTSANEQFF. CDR3 DNA sequence: TGTGCCAGCAGCCCGACGACTAGCGCCAATGAGCAGTTCTTC.

This clonotype has a handful of counts. The chain uses TRBV20-1 and TRBJ2-2, with 11 bases that match TRBD2. The germline V gene has CDR1 DFQATT and CDR2 SNEGSKA (reference sequence). The ends lost 2 bases at V and 7 bases at J; junction bases unmatched: 6. The length of the CDR3 is 15 residues. The CDR3 loop is CSARTSGSRNGELFF. The CDR3 coding sequence is TGCAGTGCTAGAACTAGCGGGAGTAGGAACGGGGAGCTGTTTTTT.

The chain carries TRBV20-1 and TRBJ2-3; 7 bases agree with TRBD2. Germline loops: CDR1 DFQATT, CDR2 SNEGSKA (reference sequence). The CDR3 is made up of 15 amino acids. After removal of 4 bases from V and 3 bases from J, the junction contained 10 bases not matched to a gene. The CDR3 DNA follows: TGCAGTGCTAACTTCGGGGGAGGGTCGACAGATACGCAGTATTTT. Its translation: CSANFGGGSTDTQYF.

V and J are TRBV5-1 and TRBJ2-3; TRBD2 agrees at 11 bases. This CDR3 has 16 amino acids. V lost 4 bases and J lost 2; bases outside the gene matches: 6. CDR1 and CDR2 (germline): SGHRS, YFSETQ. The CDR3 nucleotides read TGCGCCAGCAGCCCGGGACTAGCGGACCCCACAGATACGCAGTATTTT. Its protein product is CASSPGLADPTDTQYF.

Many counts were recorded for this clonotype. The genes are TRBV28 and TRBJ2-7, with TRBD1 identical over 7 bases. The CDR3 consists of 15 residues. In germline, CDR1 is MDHEN, CDR2 SYDVKM. V was clipped by 3 bases and J by 0 bases; unmatched bases: 5. For the CDR3, the DNA is TGTGCCAGCAGTTTGCCTGGGACAGTCTCCTACGAGCAGTACTTC. Protein product: CASSLPGTVSYEQYF. The full variable domain, in which reference TRBV28 and TRBJ2-7 provide the parts outside the CDR3, is DVKVTQSSRYLVKRTGEKVFLECVQDMDHENMFWYRQDPGLGLRLIYFSYDVKMKEKGDIPEGYSVSREKKERFSLILESASTNQTSMYLCASSLPGTVSYEQYFGPGTRLTVT.

This clonotype was found many times. This chain links TRBV13 with TRBJ2-5; D assignment may be TRBD1 or TRBD2 (6 bases each). The CDR3 is 15 amino acids. Germline loops: CDR1 PRHDT, CDR2 FYEKMQ (reference sequence). Trimming took 5 bases from V and 5 from J, leaving 18 bases between them. This chain's CDR3 is CASSPPGASTETQYF. The CDR3 DNA reads TGTGCCAGCAGCCCCCCGGGGGCGTCTACGGAGACCCAGTACTTC.

This clonotype appeared a few times. The chain employs TRBV9 and TRBJ2-7; 7 bases match TRBD2. The CDR3 runs 17 residues. Germline-derived CDR1 and CDR2 are SGDLS and YYNGEE. With V trimmed by 3 bases and J by 6 bases, 18 bases remained unmatched. The CDR3 region is CASSEMWGGVPLPEQYF. DNA of the CDR3: TGTGCCAGCAGCGAGATGTGGGGGGGGGTTCCCCTCCCCGAGCAGTACTTC.

In this sample, this clonotype turned up many times. The V gene is TRBV29-1, the J gene TRBJ2-7, with 7 bases identical to TRBD2. Germline V lookup: CDR1 SQVTM, CDR2 ANQGSEA. The trim removed 6 bases at V and 7 bases at J, leaving 12 bases unmatched. The CDR3 totals 13 residues. This CDR3 reads CSVLTSRRGEQYF. The DNA for the CDR3 is TGCAGCGTACTGACTAGCCGTCGTGGGGAGCAGTACTTC.

The rearrangement joins TRBV9 to TRBJ2-1; unclear D gene. Trimming shortened V by 3 bases and J by 12 bases, and 13 bases separated the two germline ends. Germline V lookup: CDR1 SGDLS, CDR2 YYNGEE. CDR3 length equals 12 residues. As DNA, the CDR3 is TGTGCCAGCAGCGATGGAGAGATAGGGCAGTTCTTC. Encoded protein: CASSDGEIGQFF.

In its sample, this clonotype was seen many times. J is TRBJ2-7 and V is TRBV6-1, with D tentatively TRBD1 (5 bases). Germline assignment: CDR1 MNHNS and CDR2 SASEGT. The CDR3 has 13 amino acids. V was clipped by 6 bases and J by 6 bases, with 15 bases between them. CDR3 coding DNA: TGTGCCAGCAGGGACACCGTGGCGAGCGAGCAGTACTTC. This sequence encodes CASRDTVASEQYF.

This clonotype was seen only a few times. The V and J genes are TRBV5-6 and TRBJ1-6, with 8 bases fitting TRBD1. The CDR3 is made up of 15 amino acids. Germline assignment: CDR1 SGHDT and CDR2 YYEEEE. V gave up 4 bases and J gave up 7 bases; unmatched junction bases: 7. In nucleotides, the CDR3 is TGTGCCAGCAGCGTGCAGGGGGCGCGCAATTCACCCCTCCACTTT. It is translated as CASSVQGARNSPLHF.

This clonotype has a handful of counts. V usage is TRBV7-2 and J usage is TRBJ2-7; TRBD2 agrees at 10 bases. CDR1 is SGHTA, CDR2 FQGNSA, per germline. This CDR3 region has 17 residues. V lost 6 bases to trimming and J lost 4 bases; unmatched junction nucleotides: 15. The CDR3 coding sequence is TGTGCCAGCAGTTCATACCTCTCTAGCGGGAGAAAGTACGAGCAGTACTTC. This sequence encodes CASSSYLSSGRKYEQYF.

CDR3 amino acids: CASSRDWTSSYEQYF. CDR3 nucleotide sequence: TGTGCCAGCAGCCGCGATTGGACTAGCTCCTACGAGCAGTACTTC. J is TRBJ2-7 and V is TRBV7-2, with 7 bases fitting TRBD2. The trim removed 5 bases at V and 0 bases at J, leaving 7 bases unmatched. Per germline, CDR1 SGHTA and CDR2 FQGNSA. This CDR3 is built from 15 residues.